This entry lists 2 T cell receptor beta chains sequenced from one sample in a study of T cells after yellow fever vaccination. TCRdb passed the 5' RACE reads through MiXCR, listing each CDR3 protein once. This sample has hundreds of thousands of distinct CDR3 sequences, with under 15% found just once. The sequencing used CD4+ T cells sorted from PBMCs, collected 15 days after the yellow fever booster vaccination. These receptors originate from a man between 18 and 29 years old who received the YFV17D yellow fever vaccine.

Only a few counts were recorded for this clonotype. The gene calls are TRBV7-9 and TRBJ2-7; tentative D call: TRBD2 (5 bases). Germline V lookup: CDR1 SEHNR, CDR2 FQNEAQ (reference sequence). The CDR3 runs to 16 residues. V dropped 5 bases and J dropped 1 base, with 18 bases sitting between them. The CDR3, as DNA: TGTGCCAGCAGCCCCCCCGGGCGGGTCGGATCCTACGAGCAGTACTTC. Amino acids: CASSPPGRVGSYEQYF.

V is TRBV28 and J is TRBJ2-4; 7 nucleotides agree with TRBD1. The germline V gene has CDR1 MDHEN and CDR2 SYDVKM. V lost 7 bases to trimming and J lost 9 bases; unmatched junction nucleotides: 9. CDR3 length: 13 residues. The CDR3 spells CASTAAGTAIQYF. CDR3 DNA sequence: TGTGCCAGCACCGCAGCCGGGACAGCCATTCAGTACTTC. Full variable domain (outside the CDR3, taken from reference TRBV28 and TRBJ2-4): DVKVTQSSRYLVKRTGEKVFLECVQDMDHENMFWYRQDPGLGLRLIYFSYDVKMKEKGDIPEGYSVSREKKERFSLILESASTNQTSMYLCASTAAGTAIQYFGAGTRLSVL.